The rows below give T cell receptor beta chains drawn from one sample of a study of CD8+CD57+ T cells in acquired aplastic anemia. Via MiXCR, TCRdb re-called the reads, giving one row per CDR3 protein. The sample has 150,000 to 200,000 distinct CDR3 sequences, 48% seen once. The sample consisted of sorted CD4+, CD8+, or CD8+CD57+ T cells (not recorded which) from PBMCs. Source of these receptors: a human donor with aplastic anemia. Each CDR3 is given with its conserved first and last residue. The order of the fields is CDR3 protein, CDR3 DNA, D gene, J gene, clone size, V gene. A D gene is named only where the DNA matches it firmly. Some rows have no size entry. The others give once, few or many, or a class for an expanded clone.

CDR3: CASSLMGYEQYF
DNA: TGTGCCAGCAGCTTAATGGGCTACGAGCAGTACTTC
D: NA
J: TRBJ2-7
size: many
V: TRBV5-5

CDR3: CASRGQGARVEKLFF
DNA: TGTGCCAGCAGGGGACAGGGGGCGCGGGTTGAAAAACTGTTTTTT
D: TRBD1
J: TRBJ1-4
size: many
V: TRBV25-1

CDR3: CASSEDSGNTIYF
DNA: TGTGCCAGCAGCGAGGACTCTGGAAACACCATATATTTT
D: NA
J: TRBJ1-3
size: many
V: TRBV9

CDR3: CASSITATRYQETQYF
DNA: TGTGCCAGCAGCATTACGGCTACTAGGTACCAAGAGACCCAGTACTTC
D: NA
J: TRBJ2-5
size: NA
V: TRBV27

CDR3: CSARNTVTLYGYTF
DNA: TGCAGTGCTAGGAATACGGTAACTCTCTATGGCTACACCTTC
D: NA
J: TRBJ1-2
size: many
V: TRBV20-1

CDR3: CASSNGLENTDTQYF
DNA: TGTGCCAGTAGCAACGGACTAGAAAACACAGATACGCAGTATTTT
D: TRBD2
J: TRBJ2-3
size: NA
V: TRBV19

CDR3: CASGKGAGDTQYF
DNA: TGTGCCAGCGGGAAGGGGGCCGGCGATACGCAGTATTTT
D: TRBD1
J: TRBJ2-3
size: NA
V: TRBV7-9

CDR3: CASSPTLADTQYF
DNA: TGTGCCAGCAGCCCTACTCTCGCAGATACGCAGTATTTT
D: NA
J: TRBJ2-3
size: NA
V: TRBV9

CDR3: CASLPGQGFSPLHF
DNA: TGTGCCAGCCTTCCGGGACAGGGTTTTTCACCCCTCCACTTT
D: TRBD1
J: TRBJ1-6
size: NA
V: TRBV2

CDR3: CASRQTARSYEQYF
DNA: TGTGCCAGCAGACAGACTGCCCGATCCTACGAGCAGTACTTC
D: NA
J: TRBJ2-7
size: many
V: TRBV6-1

CDR3: CASSRFPGQGAEGTEAFF
DNA: TGTGCCAGCAGCCGTTTCCCTGGACAGGGGGCCGAGGGCACTGAAGCTTTCTTT
D: TRBD1
J: TRBJ1-1
size: many
V: TRBV14

CDR3: CASSLEGTGYNEQFF
DNA: TGTGCCAGCAGCTTAGAAGGGACAGGCTACAATGAGCAGTTCTTC
D: TRBD1
J: TRBJ2-1
size: NA
V: TRBV11-2

CDR3: CASSGAGGAEQYF
DNA: TGTGCCAGCAGCGGGGCCGGTGGAGCCGAGCAGTACTTC
D: NA
J: TRBJ2-7
size: once
V: TRBV5-6

CDR3: CASSLRQGSEKLFF
DNA: TGCGCCAGCAGCCTAAGACAGGGCAGTGAAAAACTGTTTTTT
D: TRBD1
J: TRBJ1-4
size: NA
V: TRBV5-1

CDR3: CASSSTSGETQYF
DNA: TGTGCCAGTAGCTCGACTAGCGGAGAGACCCAGTACTTC
D: TRBD2
J: TRBJ2-5
size: few
V: TRBV19